The T cell receptor (beta chain) under discussion was sequenced for a study of cytomegalovirus exposure and HLA in healthy donors (dated by TCRdb to about 2017). With respect to the entire study: An earlier analysis of approximately 640 of the donors reported approximately 270 Gb of sequence data and roughly 110 million unique TCR beta sequences from 150 million to 200 million T cells. An early release covering roughly 640 HLA-typed donors comprised about 290 gigabases of sequencing data and 65 million to 100 million unique TCR sequences. Among the roughly 380 genotyped donors, under 90% belonged to the genetic ancestry cluster associated with self-reported Caucasian donors. The aim of the study was to test whether cataloging public T cell receptors could identify signatures of past pathogen exposure. The study used immunosequencing to profile the T cell repertoires of several hundred subjects and linked those repertoires to cytomegalovirus serostatus. A separate validation cohort of 90 to 150 different subjects was used in addition to the roughly 700-subject first cohort. The study combined high-throughput TCR immunosequencing, statistical association of individual TCRs with disease status, and machine learning to predict cytomegalovirus infection status. To study patterns of TCR occurrence, a later analysis re-analyzed previously published TCR beta repertoires from under 750 donors and added high-resolution HLA genotyping. Rather than using new phenotypic data, the later analysis identified candidate immune exposures from TCR beta sequences and from how often those sequences occurred across donors. To decide whether each TCR beta V gene segment behaved as functional or pseudogenic, an earlier analysis of some 600 of the donors relied on high-throughput TCR beta sequencing. Donor age, sex, ethnicity and CMV serostatus were compiled together with the repertoire data. A later genetic analysis used genome-wide SNP genotypes for about 65% of the roughly 700 donors, treating that subset as a discovery cohort. Every repertoire in the discovery cohort had been generated on one and the same sequencing platform. Both class I and class II loci were covered by HLA typing, at four-digit resolution. Typing coverage differed by locus: A, B, C, DRB1 and DQB1 were typed in about 620-640 donors, DQA1 in 522, DPA1 in over 600, and DPB1 in 400 to 480. Five DR-DQ haplotypes were treated as single units for association and clustering because of strong linkage in the cohort. On average, around 240,000 unique TCR beta nucleotide sequences were sequenced per donor among about 400 genotyped donors of the cohort, with 15% to 20% of those sequences being non-productive. Broad study findings and their caveats: Broadly in line with IMGT annotations, most TCR beta V segments showed up in productive rearrangements about 90% or about 30% of the time in an earlier analysis of 450 to 600 of the donors. Because HLA typing was missing for some donors at each locus, association tests included only the typed subset. Immune exposure information for the cohort was limited to CMV serostatus. Cytomegalovirus status was reported to be diagnosed by the classifier with high specificity and sensitivity in both the original and validation cohorts. Only TCR beta chains were sequenced in this cohort, and the absence of alpha or paired-chain data limited detectable features. It was suggested by the authors that the approach could potentially be generalized to other disease states and immunological phenotypes. Roughly uniform sequencing depth across donors was assumed in presence/absence analyses, although this assumption may not hold. Correlated functional status among segregating V segments might reflect linkage disequilibrium, but an unknown experimental factor could not be ruled out. The 87-base-pair reads could not distinguish some IMGT-functional V segments, including TRBV6-2 and TRBV6-3, so those segments were excluded. A total of fewer than 200 TCR beta chains were listed by the study as associated with cytomegalovirus. Several of the top co-occurrence clusters appeared to be linked to parvovirus B19, influenza, CMV and Epstein-Barr virus, according to a later analysis. According to a later genetic analysis, donors in an Asian-associated ancestry cluster had fewer N-insertions in productive TCRs than the approximately 650-donor mean. In a later analysis, HLA-associated TCR beta chains were found to be more clonally expanded and to have lower generation probabilities than equally common non-associated chains. A further reported finding was that TCR beta sequences accurately predicted the HLA-A and HLA-B alleles for most subjects in the first cohort. The earlier analysis of some 540 of the donors excluded seventeen rarely observed V segments, including chromosome 9 orphons, because counts were too low. Most CMV-associated TCR beta chains appeared to be HLA-restricted in a later analysis, and the HLA associations seemed to be driven largely by CMV exposure. A later analysis associated 17,000 or so TCR beta sequences with specific HLA alleles at a false discovery rate of 0.05. Assigning TCR associations to individual alleles was difficult when HLA alleles, especially DR and DQ, strongly co-occurred. A group of highly shared sequence variants was considered likely to be a technical artifact of the sequencing pipeline. Across donors, most TCR sequences were observed very rarely, whereas some public TCRs were present in many individuals. A later genetic analysis associated a missense DCLRE1C variant with V-gene and J-gene trimming of TCR beta chains, and an independent cohort replicated the association. In vitro tests confirmed that three of the cytomegalovirus-associated TCR beta chains recognize cytomegalovirus antigens. In a later analysis, the rate of TCR association differed among HLA loci, with DRB1 alleles having the most associated TCRs and HLA-C alleles having the fewest.

Of note for this clone: Its antigen is still unknown. Base qualities were left out, and no much larger clone turns up one base away.

Including cysteine and phenylalanine, the CDR3 has 14 amino acids. The DNA shown is the 42-base CDR3, in frame from base 1. The trim is 8 bases for V and 0 bases for J, with a gap of 14 bases between the germline ends. As encoded in the germline V gene, CDR1 is SNHLY while CDR2 is FYNNEI. Library method: the immunoSEQ multiplex PCR assay. A mixture of 60 forward primers for TCR Vbeta segments and 13 reverse primers for TCR Jbeta segments was used in the multiplex PCR. The CDR3 region of rearranged TCR beta genes was amplified from genomic DNA with a multiplex PCR assay. The Illumina HiSeq System was used to sequence the amplified TCR beta libraries as 87-base-pair reads. The original pipeline was this. A later analysis counted approximately 84 million unique TCR beta chains across the 650 to 800 repertoires, and some 11 million of these chains were shared by at least two donors. Raw reads were error-corrected and collapsed into unique sequences by a nearest-neighbor algorithm in which closely related sequences were merged to remove PCR and sequencing errors. To assign V, D and J gene segments, CDR3 sequences were aligned to IMGT reference sequences. For a sequence to be retained, a match of at least six nucleotides to both a V gene segment and a J gene segment was required. A rearrangement was called productive if the CDR3 had no stop codons and remained in frame with V and J, and every other rearrangement was called non-productive. CDR3 was defined according to IMGT convention as the region running from the second conserved V-encoded cysteine to the conserved J-encoded phenylalanine. The earlier analysis of 587 of the donors excluded any sequence lacking an unambiguous match to a single V gene segment. An earlier analysis of under 750 of the donors called V segments functional above 56.7% productive rearrangements and segregating when the between-donor standard deviation exceeded 5%. A statistical classification framework was built to diagnose cytomegalovirus status from the catalog of TCR beta chain sequences. In a later analysis, TCR nucleotide sequences were compared against IMGT/GENE-DB human TR gene sequences so that V and J genes could be assigned. The TCRdist pipeline was used in a later analysis to assign CDR3 sequences and most-parsimonious VDJ recombination scenarios. In a later analysis, each TCR beta chain was defined by its CDR3 amino acid sequence together with its V-gene family, and reads without a unique V-gene family were excluded. As a way to deal with suspected cross-contamination and a sequencing artifact, a later analysis dropped more than 500 nucleotide sequences that were highly shared and had low generation probability. In a later analysis, a clonal expansion index for each public chain was calculated from normalized within-repertoire ranks of inferred template counts. In a later analysis, generation probabilities were computed with a VDJ recombination model fitted to out-of-frame rearrangements, and the resulting probabilities were checked against IGoR. A later analysis scored TCR-TCR, TCR-HLA and TCR-CMV co-occurrence with hypergeometric tests, applying a repertoire-size bias correction to TCR pairs. A later analysis estimated false discovery rates by permuting HLA or CMV assignments 20 times. In a later analysis, co-occurring TCRs were grouped using DBSCAN, and TCRdist sequence similarity was added for clustering within HLA-allele-positive subsets. Repertoires with fewer than 30,000 or more than 120,000 public chains, plus five repertoires with anomalous nucleotide sharing, were excluded from co-occurrence clustering. Held by TCRdb, this immuneACCESS table contains in-frame sequences only and omits some clones. Under half of the omission traces to an unresolved V gene where checked; the cause of the rest is unknown. The DNA was the basis for D and trimming; V, J and clone size are from that table. The sample table lists 180,000 or so clones, roughly 79% of them with a count of one. The ten largest clones take up over 2.5% of the sample.

The cohort consisted of 670 or so healthy bone marrow donors. Cohort members were all nominally healthy when sampled, although unrecorded immune exposures were likely present. The donor tested CMV seronegative, placing the donor among the approximately 360 seronegative members of the cohort. Each donor provided a peripheral blood sample, and peripheral blood mononuclear cells were used for TCR beta sequencing. The Qiagen DNeasy Blood Extraction Kit was used to extract genomic DNA from the blood cell samples. The rearrangement combines TRBV2 with TRBJ2-7; a tentative D call is TRBD1 (6 bases match). The specimen sequenced was PBMCs. This receptor was taken from a male donor in good health and CMV-seronegative. The encoded CDR3 is CASASDRSSYEQYF. The nucleotide sequence reads TGTGCCAGCGCCTCCGACAGGTCCTCCTACGAGCAGTACTTC.